This T cell receptor (beta chain) was captured by sequencing in a study of blood T cell repertoires in COVID-19. Study-wide context: Sources were T cells, B-cell-depleted T cells, or PBMCs; the material itself was cDNA or gDNA.

This table comes from immunoSEQ multiplex PCR, and its TCRdb copy is limited to in-frame clones, with some not included. The sample has roughly 200,000 clones; 75% to 85% are singletons. With 4 bases removed from V and 5 bases from J, the gap between germline ends came to 11 bases. Per the germline V gene, CDR1 is MNHEY and CDR2 is SVGEGT. The CDR3 runs to 13 residues. This clonotype originated in a woman of 80 years or more with COVID-19, enrolled during active disease. The chain joins TRBV6-2 or TRBV6-3 to TRBJ1-2; D is ambiguous. Source material: peripheral blood. CDR3 sequence reads: CASSSTRGYGYTF. CDR3 nucleotide sequence: TGTGCCAGCAGTTCGACCCGCGGATATGGCTACACCTTC.